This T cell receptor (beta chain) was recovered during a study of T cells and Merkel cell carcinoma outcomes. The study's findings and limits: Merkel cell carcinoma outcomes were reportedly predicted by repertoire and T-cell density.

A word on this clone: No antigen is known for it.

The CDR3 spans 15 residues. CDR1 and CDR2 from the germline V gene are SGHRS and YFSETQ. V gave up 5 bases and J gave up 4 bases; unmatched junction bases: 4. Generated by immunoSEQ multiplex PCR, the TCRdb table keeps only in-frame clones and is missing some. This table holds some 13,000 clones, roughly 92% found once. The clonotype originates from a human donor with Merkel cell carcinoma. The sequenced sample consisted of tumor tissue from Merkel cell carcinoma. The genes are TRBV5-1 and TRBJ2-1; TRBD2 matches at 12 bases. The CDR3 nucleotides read TGCGCCAGCAGGTCGACTAGCGGGGGATACAATGAGCAGTTCTTC. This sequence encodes CASRSTSGGYNEQFF.